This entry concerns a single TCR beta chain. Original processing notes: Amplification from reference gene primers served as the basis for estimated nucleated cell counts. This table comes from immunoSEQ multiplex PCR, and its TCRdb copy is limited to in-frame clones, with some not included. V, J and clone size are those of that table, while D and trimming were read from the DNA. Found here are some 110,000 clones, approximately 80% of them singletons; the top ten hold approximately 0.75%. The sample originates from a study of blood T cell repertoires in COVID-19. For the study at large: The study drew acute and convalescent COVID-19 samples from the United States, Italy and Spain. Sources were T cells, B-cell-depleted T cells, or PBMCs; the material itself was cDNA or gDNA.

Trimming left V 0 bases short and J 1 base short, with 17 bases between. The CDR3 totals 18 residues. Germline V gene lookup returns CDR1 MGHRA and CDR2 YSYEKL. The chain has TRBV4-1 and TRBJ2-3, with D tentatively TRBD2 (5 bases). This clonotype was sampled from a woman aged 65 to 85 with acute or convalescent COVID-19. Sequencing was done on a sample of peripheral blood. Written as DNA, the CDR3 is TGCGCCAGCAGCCAAGAAACGGCGACGGCGGGTCGCACAGATACGCAGTATTTT. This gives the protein CASSQETATAGRTDTQYF.